This T cell receptor beta chain was observed in a study of PD-L1 blockade in urothelial cancer. Study at large: Dosed intravenously at 1,200 mg every 3 weeks, atezolizumab was initiated by patients at some point between 2012 and 2014.

Noted time point: pretreatment peripheral blood. Per-patient samples, pretreatment and on-treatment, numbered 1 to 8. Trimming took 5 bases from V and 3 from J; bases not matched to a gene: 11. Germline V gene data show CDR1 as SGDLS and CDR2 as YYNGEE. This CDR3 has 15 residues. TCRdb's copy holds only in-frame clones and misses some; the assay was immunoSEQ multiplex PCR. The profile shows roughly 120,000 clones, approximately 84% of them singletons. The sequenced sample was PBMCs, obtained around atezolizumab (anti-PD-L1) treatment. This clonotype was obtained from a man aged 45 to 65 with urothelial cancer. This sequence joins TRBV9 and TRBJ2-7; 7 bases agree with TRBD1. The CDR3 bases are TGTGCCAGCAGAAGGGGCGACAGGGACAGCTACGAGCAGTACTTC. Translation gives CASRRGDRDSYEQYF. The entire variable domain, with the rest obtained from reference TRBV9 and TRBJ2-7, is as follows: DSGVTQTPKHLITATGQRVTLRCSPRSGDLSVYWYQQSLDQGLQFLIQYYNGEERAKGNILERFSAQQFPDLHSELNLSSLELGDSALYFCASRRGDRDSYEQYFGPGTRLTVT.